This T cell receptor (beta chain) came from a study of T cells in Graves' hyperthyroidism and ophthalmopathy. Whole-study findings and limits: Ophthalmopathy, which appeared later, was predicted by the model a median approximately six months before onset. Most thyroid clonotypes expanded above 0.001 appeared in blood too.

This clonotype was counted ten times or more. Its antigen remains unknown. TCR beta CDR3 region amplification was performed from RNA transcripts. A first-round RT-PCR of the TCR CDR3 used the HTBI primer set. TCRdb ran MiXCR on the multiplex PCR reads and lists one entry per CDR3 protein. The repertoire holds fewer than 250,000 distinct CDR3 sequences, with over 15% as singletons. CDR3 length: 15 residues. V lost 4 bases, J lost 2 bases, and 13 bases lay in between. Germline assignment: CDR1 KGHDR and CDR2 SFDVKD. The sequenced sample consisted of blood. This chain joins TRBV24-1 and TRBJ2-5; D is perhaps TRBD1 or TRBD2 (5 bases each). The sequence derives from a young woman with Graves' ophthalmopathy. CDR3 nucleotides: TGTGCCACCAGTGACCCCATCGGGGCACAAGAGACCCAGTACTTC. This translates into CATSDPIGAQETQYF.